Below, 19 T cell receptor beta chains from the same sample are listed, as sequenced in a study of T cell changes during pregnancy in multiple sclerosis. Measured with immunoSEQ multiplex PCR; TCRdb has only the in-frame clones, and not every one. Seen here are approximately 93,000 clones, approximately 89% observed once, and the top ten hold around 1.8%. Sequenced material: peripheral blood, taken in the first trimester of pregnancy. The receptor source for this set is a female donor in good health, enrolled as a control in a pregnancy study.

This chain joins TRBV5-1 and TRBJ1-3; 8 nucleotides align to TRBD1. This CDR3 contains 15 residues. The ends lost 4 bases at V and 6 bases at J; junction bases unmatched: 9. CDR1 and CDR2 (germline): SGHRS, YFSETQ. The DNA of the CDR3 is TGCGCCAGCAGCACCGGACAGGGCAAAGAAAACACCATATATTTT. This encodes CASSTGQGKENTIYF.

This chain links TRBV7-2 with TRBJ2-2, with D uncertain. From germline, CDR1 is SGHTA and CDR2 FQGNSA. The CDR3 length is 14 residues. Between the trimmed V and J ends, which lost 2 bases and 3 bases, there was a span of 7 bases. The CDR3 region is CASSLPQYTGELFF. CDR3 in DNA: TGTGCCAGCAGCTTACCACAGTACACCGGGGAGCTGTTTTTT.

The chain couples TRBV29-1 to TRBJ1-5; 7 nucleotides match TRBD1. Germline CDR1 and CDR2: SQVTM and ANQGSEA. Trimming at V came to 7 bases and at J to 3 bases, leaving 6 bases not matched to a gene. The CDR3 totals 13 residues. The CDR3, as DNA: TGCAGCGCCTCGACAGGGAACAATCAGCCCCAGCATTTT. This codes for CSASTGNNQPQHF.

The CDR3 loop is CASSFSDRGDSPLHF. CDR3 DNA: TGCGCCAGCAGCTTTAGTGACAGGGGGGATTCACCCCTCCACTTT. The genes are TRBV5-1 and TRBJ1-6, with TRBD1 identical over 9 bases. Germline V CDR1 and CDR2: SGHRS, YFSETQ. The CDR3 extends over 15 amino acids. V shed 2 bases and J 8 bases; nucleotides not matched to a gene: 5.

The V gene is TRBV6-5, the J gene TRBJ1-2, with 7 positions matching TRBD1. With 4 bases clipped from V and 8 bases from J, the junction kept 7 bases outside the gene matches. Germline CDR1 MNHEY, CDR2 SVGAGI. This CDR3 has 13 residues. The CDR3 protein is CASSSRQGQGYTF. Here the CDR3 DNA reads TGTGCCAGCAGTTCGCGACAGGGTCAAGGCTACACCTTC.

V usage is TRBV5-5 and J usage is TRBJ2-2, with 12 nucleotides matching TRBD2. Germline lookup yields CDR1 SGHKS and CDR2 YYEKEE (reference sequence). The CDR3 sequence is 19 residues long. V lost 0 bases and J lost 5; bases outside the gene matches: 11. In nucleotides, the CDR3 is TGTGCCAGCAGCTTGGAGTCCGGACTAGCGGGGAGAAGGACCGGGGAGCTGTTTTTT. It translates to CASSLESGLAGRRTGELFF. The variable domain in full, with the rest retrieved from reference TRBV5-5 and TRBJ2-2, is DAGVTQSPTHLIKTRGQQVTLRCSPISGHKSVSWYQQVLGQGPQFIFQYYEKEERGRGNFPDRFSARQFPNYSSELNVNALLLGDSALYLCASSLESGLAGRRTGELFFGEGSRLTVL.

The chain uses TRBV7-3 and TRBJ1-2; tentative D call: TRBD1 (5 bases). With 5 bases removed from V and 7 bases from J, the gap between germline ends came to 14 bases. Germline CDR1 reads SGHTA; CDR2 reads FQGTGA. The CDR3 runs to 13 residues. This chain's CDR3 is CASSLGGTGGYTF. In DNA, the CDR3 is TGTGCCAGCAGCCTAGGAGGGACCGGTGGCTACACCTTC.

This clone was seen a few times. The chain carries TRBV19 and TRBJ2-6, with 7 bases lining up with TRBD1. The V and J ends lost 6 bases and 2 bases, in that order; junction bases with no gene match: 1. The CDR3 has 14 amino acids. Germline CDR1 LNHDA, CDR2 SQIVND (reference sequence). This CDR3 is CASRGTAGANVLTF. For the CDR3, the DNA is TGTGCCAGTAGAGGGACAGCTGGGGCCAACGTCCTGACTTTC.

V is TRBV6-1 and J is TRBJ2-5, with D uncertain. V was trimmed by 4 bases and J by 5 bases, leaving 11 bases between them. CDR1 MNHNS and CDR2 SASEGT come from the germline V gene. The CDR3 has 13 amino acids. The CDR3 is CASSVGLWETQYF. The CDR3 nucleotides are TGTGCCAGCAGTGTGGGCCTCTGGGAGACCCAGTACTTC.

The rearrangement uses TRBV2 and TRBJ1-1; tentative D call: TRBD1 (5 bases). Germline assignment: CDR1 SNHLY and CDR2 FYNNEI. The CDR3 runs 12 residues. Trimming left V 6 bases short and J 8 bases short, with 13 bases between. The CDR3 DNA reads as TGTGCCAGCAGGGGACTTTCTCGAGAAGCTTTCTTT. It codes for CASRGLSREAFF.

This clone was seen once. The chain uses TRBV2 and TRBJ2-7, with TRBD1 matching over 7 bases. V gave up 6 bases and J gave up 3 bases; unmatched junction bases: 2. This CDR3 comprises 12 residues. CDR1 SNHLY and CDR2 FYNNEI come from the germline V gene. CDR3 in amino acids: CASRGTVYEQYF. The CDR3 nucleotides are TGTGCCAGCAGGGGGACAGTCTACGAGCAGTACTTC.

The chain combines TRBV29-1 with TRBJ2-7, with a possible D match to TRBD1 (5 bases). Germline values: CDR1 SQVTM, CDR2 ANQGSEA. CDR3 size: 13 residues. V was clipped by 0 bases and J by 3 bases, with 9 bases between them. The CDR3 reads CSVEDDSHYEQYF. As DNA, the CDR3 is TGCAGCGTTGAAGACGACAGCCACTACGAGCAGTACTTC.

This clone was seen only a few times. This chain uses TRBV30 with TRBJ1-5, with D possibly being TRBD1 (6 bases). The germline gives CDR1 GTSNPN, CDR2 SVGIG (reference sequence). The length of the CDR3 is 13 residues. V dropped 0 bases and J dropped 5 bases, with 8 bases sitting between them. For the CDR3, the DNA is TGTGCCTGGAGTGTTACAGGGTATCAGCCCCAGCATTTT. Protein sequence: CAWSVTGYQPQHF.

The V call is TRBV10-3, the J call TRBJ2-7, with 7 positions matching TRBD2. Germline V gives CDR1 ENHRY, CDR2 SYGVKD. This CDR3 comprises 14 residues. After removal of 2 bases from V and 2 bases from J, the junction contained 3 bases not matched to a gene. The CDR3 reads CAISEGRGAYEQYF. The CDR3 coding sequence is TGTGCCATCAGTGAGGGACGGGGGGCCTACGAGCAGTACTTC.

The chain links TRBV6-5 to TRBJ1-1, with a weak D call TRBD1 (5 bases). With 0 bases removed from V and 10 bases from J, the gap between germline ends came to 9 bases. The CDR3 length is 12 residues. Germline CDR1 MNHEY, CDR2 SVGAGI. Written as DNA, the CDR3 is TGTGCCAGCAGTTACTCGGGGGGTGTAGCTTTCTTT. Protein product: CASSYSGGVAFF.

The chain recombines TRBV4-3 with TRBJ2-2; 8 nucleotides align to TRBD2. CDR1 is LGHNA, CDR2 YSLEER, per germline. V was clipped by 6 bases and J by 1 base; unmatched bases: 10. The CDR3 consists of 17 residues. The CDR3 DNA reads as TGCGCCAGCAGAATAATTAGCGGGGACTGGAACACCGGGGAGCTGTTTTTT. Protein sequence: CASRIISGDWNTGELFF.

The chain is built from TRBV7-9 and TRBJ1-5, with a possible D match to TRBD1 (6 bases). The CDR3 length is 15 residues. Germline V gives CDR1 SEHNR, CDR2 FQNEAQ (reference sequence). Trimming pared 5 bases from V and 3 bases from J, leaving 14 bases between. The CDR3 coding sequence is TGTGCCAGCAGCACACAGGGAAATGCCAATCAGCCCCAGCATTTT. This sequence encodes CASSTQGNANQPQHF.

This clone was observed once. The chain is built from TRBV27 and TRBJ2-7; no definite D call. The CDR3 extends over 15 amino acids. Trimming removed 2 bases from V and 3 bases from J, with 14 bases in between. Per the germline V gene, CDR1 is MNHEY and CDR2 is SMNVEV (reference sequence). The DNA of the CDR3 is TGTGCCAGCAGTTTAATGCTTGGCCGATACTACGAGCAGTACTTC. Amino acids: CASSLMLGRYYEQYF.

The chain has TRBV13 and TRBJ2-7; a weak D match, TRBD1 (6 bases). Germline V gene lookup returns CDR1 PRHDT and CDR2 FYEKMQ (reference sequence). The CDR3 contains 15 residues. Trimming removed 1 base at V and 2 bases at J, with 12 bases between. CDR3 bases: TGTGCCAGCAGCTTAGTGGGGAACAGGGCCTACGAGCAGTACTTC. Translating it yields CASSLVGNRAYEQYF.